Each of the 28 T cell receptor beta chains below was sequenced from the same sample in a study of blood T cell repertoires in COVID-19. Using immunoSEQ multiplex PCR, the repertoire was profiled, and TCRdb retains in-frame clones only, with some absent. Among 150,000 to 200,000 clones, 70% to 80% were seen once, and the ten largest hold nearly 6%. Sequenced input: peripheral blood. Every receptor here comes from a woman aged 35 to 49 with COVID-19, enrolled during active disease.

This chain joins TRBV3-1 (or the pseudogene TRBV3-2) and TRBJ2-3; 7 nucleotides align to TRBD1. The CDR3 covers 14 residues. The germline V gene encodes CDR1 LGHDT and CDR2 YNNKEL (reference sequence). V shed 4 bases, J shed 5 bases, and the junction held 6 bases outside the gene matches. The CDR3 region has the DNA TGTGCCAGCAGCCCATGGACAGGAGAAGATACGCAGTATTTT. This codes for CASSPWTGEDTQYF.

The chain joins TRBV5-1 to TRBJ2-7, with TRBD2 as a possible D gene (5 bases). The V gene's germline CDR1 is SGHRS and CDR2 YFSETQ. The CDR3 has 15 residues. The V gene lost 0 bases and the J gene lost 3 bases, with 13 bases spanning the gap. CDR3 protein: CASSLGGSKSYEQYF. The CDR3 bases are TGCGCCAGCAGCTTGGGTGGGAGTAAGAGCTACGAGCAGTACTTC.

The rearrangement uses TRBV5-5 and TRBJ1-3; TRBD1 agrees at 10 bases. The CDR3 runs 15 residues. Germline trimming cut 2 bases from V and 4 bases from J; bases unmatched to any gene: 3. Germline V CDR1 and CDR2: SGHKS, YYEKEE (reference sequence). CDR3 in DNA: TGTGCCAGCAGCTTTGACAGGGGGCCCGGAAACACCATATATTTT. Protein sequence: CASSFDRGPGNTIYF.

This clone was seen just once. This chain joins TRBV19 and TRBJ1-2; perhaps TRBD1 as D (5 bases). The CDR3 consists of 12 residues. The V end was cut by 5 bases, the J end by 8 bases, with 12 bases between. CDR1 is LNHDA, CDR2 SQIVND, per germline (reference sequence). Here the CDR3 DNA reads TGTGCCAGTAGTGTTCAGGGTAGCGGCTACACCTTC. Its translation: CASSVQGSGYTF.

J is TRBJ2-5 and V is TRBV18; TRBD2 aligns across 10 bases. CDR1 KGHSH and CDR2 LQKENI come from the germline V gene. CDR3 length: 17 amino acids. J was trimmed by 6 bases and V by 3 bases; bases with no gene match: 13. CDR3 amino acids: CASSPSNSGRARKTQYF. CDR3 nucleotide sequence: TGTGCCAGCTCACCGTCGAACAGCGGGAGGGCCCGGAAGACCCAGTACTTC.

The chain carries TRBV30 and TRBJ2-3; the match to TRBD2 covers 8 bases. Per germline, CDR1 GTSNPN and CDR2 SVGIG (reference sequence). The CDR3 is 13 amino acids. Trimming took 4 bases from V and 6 from J; bases not matched to a gene: 6. The CDR3 DNA reads TGTGCCTGGAATAAACGGGAGGGCGATACGCAGTATTTT. Amino acids: CAWNKREGDTQYF.

The rearrangement joins TRBV6-2 or TRBV6-3 to TRBJ1-2; D gene uncertain. V gave up 6 bases and J gave up 4 bases, with 12 bases separating them. Germline V gene data show CDR1 as MNHEY and CDR2 as SVGEGT. This CDR3 spans 13 amino acids. The CDR3 here is CASSTRVGYGYTF. As DNA, the CDR3 is TGTGCCAGCAGCACTCGGGTCGGCTATGGCTACACCTTC.

This chain uses TRBV29-1 with TRBJ2-1; possible D gene TRBD1, 5 bases. This CDR3 contains 11 residues. Germline CDR1 and CDR2: SQVTM and ANQGSEA. Trimming left V 4 bases short and J 8 bases short, with 9 bases between. In nucleotides, the CDR3 is TGCAGCGTTGCTGGGGCCCATGAGCAGTTCTTC. This sequence encodes CSVAGAHEQFF.

The rearrangement links TRBV21-1 to TRBJ2-2; the table gives TRBD2 as D, unverified against the DNA. TRBV21-1 is a listed pseudogene. The CDR3 runs 18 residues. In DNA, the CDR3 is TGTGCCAGCAGCAAAGGAAGACTAGCGGGAGGGCTTTGCGTGGAGCTGTTTTTT. This codes for CASSKGRLAGGLCVELFF.

The CDR3 coding sequence is TGCGCCAGCAGCTTAACTGTGTCGGGAGTAGGTGACAATGAGCAGTTCTTC. It specifies CASSLTVSGVGDNEQFF. The gene calls are TRBV5-1 and TRBJ2-1, with D possibly being TRBD2 (6 bases). Germline CDR1 SGHRS, CDR2 YFSETQ. The V end was cut by 2 bases, the J end by 5 bases, with 20 bases between. The CDR3 spans 17 residues.

This chain uses TRBV29-1 with TRBJ2-7; no firm D call. The CDR3 sequence is 13 residues long. V was cut by 6 bases and J by 3 bases, with 15 bases left in between. In germline, CDR1 is SQVTM, CDR2 ANQGSEA. The CDR3 reads CSVSARLSYEQYF. The CDR3 DNA reads as TGCAGCGTCTCGGCCAGGTTGAGCTACGAGCAGTACTTC.

This clone was counted a few times. CDR3 residues: CSASRGMTYEQYF. The DNA for the CDR3 is TGCAGTGCGAGTCGGGGGATGACCTACGAGCAGTACTTC. This sequence joins TRBV20-1 and TRBJ2-7; possible D gene TRBD2, 6 bases. The CDR3 has 13 residues. Germline CDR1 DFQATT, CDR2 SNEGSKA (reference sequence). Between the trimmed V and J ends, which lost 6 bases and 2 bases, there was a span of 14 bases.

The V and J genes are TRBV6-5 and TRBJ2-7, with 8 bases that match TRBD1. The CDR3 is made up of 12 amino acids. Germline loops: CDR1 MNHEY, CDR2 SVGAGI. V shed 10 bases, J shed 1 base, and the junction held 3 bases outside the gene matches. CDR3 amino acids: CAMGQESYEQYF. In DNA form, the CDR3 reads TGTGCCATGGGACAGGAATCCTACGAGCAGTACTTC.

The chain employs TRBV3-1 (or the pseudogene TRBV3-2) and TRBJ2-5; the match to TRBD1 covers 7 bases. The CDR3 has 13 amino acids. V shed 4 bases and J 5 bases; nucleotides not matched to a gene: 4. CDR1 is LGHDT, CDR2 YNNKEL, per germline (reference sequence). CDR3 bases: TGTGCCAGCAGCCCGACAGGGATCGAGACCCAGTACTTC. Translating it yields CASSPTGIETQYF.

In regard to this clone: At one of its ends the junction is not consistent with the germline gene, which may arise from a read error. The rearrangement uses TRBV6-1 and TRBJ1-1; maybe TRBD1 (5 bases). There are 12 residues in the CDR3. Per the germline V gene, CDR1 is MNHNS and CDR2 is SASEGT. As DNA, the CDR3 is TGTGCCAGCAATGAAGACACTCGGGGGGCTTTCTTT. Protein sequence: CASNEDTRGAFF.

The V and J genes are TRBV5-1 and TRBJ2-1; the D is unclear. There are 17 residues in the CDR3. Germline CDR1 and CDR2: SGHRS and YFSETQ. Deletions cut 0 bases from V and 5 bases from J, with 18 bases between. The CDR3 sequence is CASSLAGPTVNDNEQFF. The CDR3 coding sequence is TGCGCCAGCAGCTTGGCCGGTCCAACCGTAAATGACAATGAGCAGTTCTTC.

V gene TRBV19 combines with J gene TRBJ2-4; D call uncertain. Trimming removed 3 bases at V and 7 bases at J, with 10 bases between. This CDR3 has 13 residues. Germline values: CDR1 LNHDA, CDR2 SQIVND (reference sequence). Here the CDR3 DNA reads TGTGCCAGTAGTATGCTAGAGGCGAACATTCAGTACTTC. This codes for CASSMLEANIQYF.

The rearrangement joins TRBV6-2 or TRBV6-3 to TRBJ2-3, with D maybe TRBD2 (6 bases). The CDR3 runs 18 residues. Between the trimmed V and J ends, which lost 0 bases and 4 bases, there was a span of 20 bases. Germline lookup yields CDR1 MNHEY and CDR2 SVGEGT. The CDR3 DNA sequence: TGTGCCAGCAGTTACTCGAGTTGGCTGGCCGGGAGCCCAGATACGCAGTATTTT. Translation: CASSYSSWLAGSPDTQYF.

The CDR3 region has the DNA TGCGCCAGCAGCTTGAGCACAGGGTTGACTGCCTATAAAGCTTTCTTT. It is translated as CASSLSTGLTAYKAFF. The chain carries TRBV5-1 and TRBJ1-1, with D perhaps matching TRBD1 (6 bases). Looked up from germline, CDR1 is SGHRS and CDR2 is YFSETQ. The CDR3 length is 16 residues. V lost 1 base to trimming and J lost 9 bases, with 22 bases between them.

The genes are TRBV19 and TRBJ2-6, with D perhaps matching TRBD1 (5 bases). From germline, CDR1 is LNHDA and CDR2 SQIVND (reference sequence). The CDR3 extends over 13 amino acids. Trimming took off 6 bases at V and 2 bases at J, with 5 bases between the two ends. The CDR3: CASRDTGANVLTF. CDR3 coding DNA: TGTGCCAGTAGGGACACTGGGGCCAACGTCCTGACTTTC.

This clone has a handful of counts. V and J are TRBV6-5 and TRBJ2-2; 10 bases map to TRBD2. V shed 6 bases and J 7 bases; nucleotides not matched to a gene: 8. In germline, CDR1 is MNHEY, CDR2 SVGAGI. The CDR3 totals 15 residues. The DNA for the CDR3 is TGTGCCAGCAGGCCTCTAGCGGGGGCTGTCGGGGAGCTGTTTTTT. It specifies CASRPLAGAVGELFF.

The V gene is TRBV18, the J gene TRBJ1-4; D ambiguous. V was trimmed by 3 bases and J by 7 bases, leaving 12 bases between them. CDR1 is KGHSH, CDR2 LQKENI, per germline. The CDR3 has 14 amino acids. CDR3 in amino acids: CASSPPGASEKLFF. The CDR3 nucleotides read TGTGCCAGCTCACCGCCAGGTGCGAGTGAAAAACTGTTTTTT.

The rearrangement links TRBV3-1 (or the pseudogene TRBV3-2) to TRBJ1-3; D is undetermined. The CDR3 is 16 residues long. Germline values: CDR1 LGHDT, CDR2 YNNKEL (reference sequence). The germline V and J ends were trimmed by 3 bases and 0 bases, with 12 bases remaining between them. CDR3 amino acids: CASSHAPRSSGNTIYF. In DNA form, the CDR3 reads TGTGCCAGCAGCCACGCCCCCCGGAGCTCTGGAAACACCATATATTTT.

The rearrangement links TRBV4-1 to TRBJ2-1, with 7 nucleotides matching TRBD2. V gave up 0 bases and J gave up 3 bases; unmatched junction bases: 8. The V gene's germline CDR1 is MGHRA and CDR2 YSYEKL. The length of the CDR3 is 17 residues. Written as DNA, the CDR3 is TGCGCCAGCAGCCAAGATCAGGCGGGAGCGATCTACAATGAGCAGTTCTTC. Residues: CASSQDQAGAIYNEQFF.

This clone has just one count. The rearrangement links TRBV18 to TRBJ2-7, with D possibly TRBD1 on 5 matching bases. Trimming took off 0 bases at V and 4 bases at J, with 7 bases between the two ends. CDR1 and CDR2 from the germline V gene are KGHSH and LQKENI. This CDR3 is built from 13 residues. For the CDR3, the DNA is TGTGCCAGCTCACCACCGGCAGGGTACGAGCAGTACTTC. Translated, it gives CASSPPAGYEQYF.

This sequence joins TRBV6-1 and TRBJ1-2; TRBD1 aligns across 7 bases. Germline V gene data show CDR1 as MNHNS and CDR2 as SASEGT. V was clipped by 4 bases and J by 4 bases; unmatched bases: 12. The length of the CDR3 is 16 residues. DNA for the CDR3: TGTGCCAGCAGTGTAAACACAGGGGAAGGAGGCTATGGCTACACCTTC. Protein: CASSVNTGEGGYGYTF.

The CDR3 here is CASGWSSFQGETQYF. CDR3 in DNA: TGTGCCAGCGGCTGGTCTAGCTTCCAGGGGGAGACCCAGTACTTC. The chain employs TRBV7-9 and TRBJ2-5; weak D call: TRBD1 (6 bases). Germline V CDR1 and CDR2: SEHNR, FQNEAQ (reference sequence). CDR3 length equals 15 residues. V was trimmed by 8 bases and J by 5 bases, leaving 21 bases between them.

A note on this clone: The sample has other DNA sequences that encode this CDR3 too. The V gene is TRBV13, the J gene TRBJ2-7; D perhaps matches TRBD2 (5 bases). The CDR3 length is 14 residues. CDR1 is PRHDT, CDR2 FYEKMQ, per germline (reference sequence). V lost 2 bases, J lost 3 bases, and 11 bases lay in between. DNA for the CDR3: TGTGCCAGCAGCTTACGAGGGTCGCGCTACGAGCAGTACTTC. Its translation: CASSLRGSRYEQYF.